The 19 T cell receptor beta chains listed next were all sequenced from one sample in a study of vaccination and CD4 T cells after COVID-19. No antigen has been assigned to these receptors. Treatment specified: approximately 9-day PBMC culture with coronavirus spike peptide pools or control peptides (ViraFEST assay). Oncomine TCR Beta short-read sequencing was applied to DNA from cultured CD4+ T cells. MiXCR was run by TCRdb on the PCR reads, yielding one entry per CDR3 protein. The top ten hold approximately 33% of the sample, which has roughly 11,000 distinct CDR3 sequences, 45% to 65% seen once. Sequencing was performed on CD4+ T cells from blood, cultured in vitro. The receptor set was obtained from a human donor who had recovered from COVID-19.

V usage is TRBV2 and J usage is TRBJ2-1; 8 positions match TRBD2. Germline CDR1 SNHLY, CDR2 FYNNEI. The J segment lost 12 bases and the V segment lost 7 bases, leaving 14 bases of the junction unmatched. CDR3 length: 14 residues. The CDR3 bases are TGTGCCAGCAAGGGGCTAGCGGGTGGAGAGGGGCAGTTCTTC. The encoded protein is CASKGLAGGEGQFF.

V usage is TRBV6-1 and J usage is TRBJ1-2; D might be TRBD1 (5 bases). V lost 8 bases, J lost 12 bases, and 25 bases lay in between. The CDR3 extends over 14 amino acids. CDR1 MNHNS and CDR2 SASEGT come from the germline V gene. In DNA form, the CDR3 reads TGTGCCAGCGCACCCGAAGGCAGGGACGGACTAGACACCTTC. It yields the protein CASAPEGRDGLDTF.

The chain couples TRBV6-7 to TRBJ2-2; maybe TRBD2 (6 bases). TRBV6-7 is an ORF, and what it does is uncertain. This CDR3 contains 15 residues. V was pared by 5 bases and J by 6 bases, with 16 bases between. Here the CDR3 DNA reads TGTGCCAGCAGTCATGGGGGACTTCCTCCCGGGGAGCTGTTTTTT. This codes for CASSHGGLPPGELFF.

The V call is TRBV6-1, the J call TRBJ1-5; D is ambiguous. The CDR3 runs 15 residues. Germline V gene lookup returns CDR1 MNHNS and CDR2 SASEGT. Between the trimmed V and J ends, which lost 6 bases and 0 bases, there was a span of 12 bases. The CDR3 sequence: CASRPSGDSNQPQHF. The CDR3 nucleotides are TGTGCCAGCAGGCCCTCAGGTGATAGCAATCAGCCCCAGCATTTT.

This clonotype was found a few times. The chain joins TRBV11-3 to TRBJ1-1, with 7 bases that match TRBD1. The CDR3 is 16 residues long. Trimming cost V 1 base and J 0 bases; bases outside gene matches: 5. Germline loops: CDR1 SGHNT, CDR2 YENEEA. The CDR3 nucleotides read TGTGCCAGCAGCTTAGGGAGGGGGCACATGAACACTGAAGCTTTCTTT. Amino acid sequence: CASSLGRGHMNTEAFF.

The J gene is TRBJ1-3, the V gene TRBV15, with D possibly being TRBD1 (5 bases). CDR1 is LNHNV and CDR2 is YYDKDF in the germline V gene (reference sequence). Trimming took 0 bases from V and 0 from J, leaving 12 bases between them. This CDR3 region has 17 residues. CDR3 sequence reads: CATSRDPGGSSGNTIYF. The CDR3 DNA sequence: TGTGCCACCAGCAGAGATCCGGGGGGAAGCTCTGGAAACACCATATATTTT.

In this sample, this clonotype turned up a few times. The chain joins TRBV6-2 or TRBV6-3 to TRBJ1-2; tentative D call: TRBD1 (6 bases). The ends were cut back, 6 bases at V and 4 bases at J, with 12 bases in the middle. This CDR3 is built from 13 residues. CDR1 is MNHEY, CDR2 SVGEGT, per germline. Here the CDR3 DNA reads TGTGCCAGCAGCCTCGGGACATTCTATGGCTACACCTTC. Translated, it gives CASSLGTFYGYTF.

This chain uses TRBV5-6 with TRBJ1-6; a possible D gene is TRBD1 (5 bases). CDR1 is SGHDT and CDR2 is YYEEEE in the germline V gene. V was cut by 1 base and J by 6 bases, with 8 bases left in between. This CDR3 is built from 14 residues. The CDR3 DNA follows: TGTGCCAGCAGCTTGACAGGAATTAATTCACCCCTCCACTTT. Amino acids: CASSLTGINSPLHF.

This clonotype was detected only a few times. The gene calls are TRBV7-7 and TRBJ2-5, with D perhaps TRBD2 (6 bases). Trimming removed 5 bases at V and 5 bases at J, with 21 bases between. This CDR3 region has 16 residues. Germline CDR1 and CDR2: SSHAT and FNYEAQ (reference sequence). CDR3 in amino acids: CASSRGRLVKGETQYF. CDR3 in DNA: TGTGCCAGCAGCCGGGGGAGGCTAGTGAAGGGGGAGACCCAGTACTTC.

This sequence joins TRBV19 and TRBJ2-2; D is unclear. Germline CDR1 LNHDA, CDR2 SQIVND (reference sequence). This CDR3 has 15 amino acids. The ends were cut back, 1 base at V and 1 base at J, with 7 bases in the middle. This CDR3 is CASSIVSVNTGELFF. For the CDR3, the DNA is TGTGCCAGTAGTATAGTCAGTGTGAACACCGGGGAGCTGTTTTTT.

This chain connects TRBV20-1 to TRBJ2-7; no clear D gene. The V end lost 1 base, the J end lost 8 bases, and 15 bases lay between the germline ends. CDR1 and CDR2 from the germline V gene are DFQATT and SNEGSKA (reference sequence). The CDR3 spans 13 residues. Here the CDR3 DNA reads TGCAGTGCTAGAGTTTCTGACCCCGACAAGCAGTACTTC. It codes for CSARVSDPDKQYF.

The genes are TRBV18 and TRBJ2-2; 7 positions match TRBD1. V was pared by 1 base and J by 0 bases, with 2 bases of the junction left unmatched. The length of the CDR3 is 16 residues. CDR1 and CDR2 from the germline V gene are KGHSH and LQKENI. DNA for the CDR3: TGTGCCAGCTCACCACAGGGGGCAGCGAACACCGGGGAGCTGTTTTTT. This encodes CASSPQGAANTGELFF.

V and J are TRBV19 and TRBJ2-3; 15 bases match TRBD2. The CDR3 runs 22 residues. V lost 5 bases to trimming and J lost 4 bases; unmatched junction nucleotides: 22. CDR1 is LNHDA, CDR2 SQIVND, per germline (reference sequence). CDR3 sequence: CASSPAGGWAGLAGGQSDTQYF. The CDR3 nucleotides are TGTGCCAGTAGTCCCGCCGGGGGTTGGGCGGGACTAGCGGGGGGCCAGTCAGATACGCAGTATTTT.

This clonotype was observed a few times. The chain recombines TRBV6-1 with TRBJ1-2, with a possible D match to TRBD1 (5 bases). Germline V gives CDR1 MNHNS, CDR2 SASEGT. The CDR3 spans 12 residues. Trimming cost V 8 bases and J 2 bases, with 9 bases left between them. The CDR3 coding sequence is TGTGCCAGCGGGACTGGGAACTATGGCTACACCTTC. Protein: CASGTGNYGYTF.

This rearrangement joins TRBV2 to TRBJ2-1; D is undetermined. Trimming left V 5 bases short and J 0 bases short, with 11 bases between. The CDR3 runs 15 residues. Germline V gives CDR1 SNHLY, CDR2 FYNNEI. CDR3 protein: CASSTSLSSYNEQFF. CDR3 coding DNA: TGTGCCAGCAGTACCAGCCTTAGCTCCTACAATGAGCAGTTCTTC.

The chain uses TRBV30 and TRBJ1-6, with D unclear. Germline CDR1 reads GTSNPN; CDR2 reads SVGIG (reference sequence). This CDR3 spans 13 amino acids. Trimming removed 2 bases at V and 4 bases at J, with 6 bases between. The CDR3 reads CAWSQDYNSPLHF. The CDR3 bases are TGTGCCTGGAGTCAGGATTATAATTCACCCCTCCACTTT.

This chain's CDR3 is CASSLEDRFSSGANVLTF. The CDR3 nucleotides read TGTGCCAGCAGCTTGGAGGACAGGTTTAGCTCTGGGGCCAACGTCCTGACTTTC. The J gene is TRBJ2-6, the V gene TRBV5-4, with 7 bases matching TRBD1. V shed 0 bases and J 0 bases; nucleotides not matched to a gene: 6. Germline CDR1 reads SGHNT; CDR2 reads YYREEE (reference sequence). The CDR3 runs 18 residues.

This clonotype has more than one count but fewer than ten. The chain joins TRBV6-2 or TRBV6-3 to TRBJ2-5, with D perhaps TRBD2 (6 bases). The germline V gene has CDR1 MNHEY and CDR2 SVGEGT. V was pared by 4 bases and J by 4 bases, with 22 bases between. The CDR3 extends over 17 amino acids. The CDR3 spells CASSSLISTGRRETQYF. Here the CDR3 DNA reads TGTGCCAGCAGTTCTCTAATTTCGACGGGGAGGCGAGAGACCCAGTACTTC.

This clonotype was seen a handful of times. The chain joins TRBV6-1 to TRBJ1-1; D is unresolved. Germline CDR1 and CDR2: MNHNS and SASEGT. The CDR3 is 14 residues long. The ends were cut back, 7 bases at V and 0 bases at J, with 12 bases in the middle. This chain's CDR3 is CASTVRQMNTEAFF. As DNA, the CDR3 is TGTGCCAGCACCGTGCGGCAGATGAACACTGAAGCTTTCTTT.